A single sample gave rise to the 20 T cell receptor beta chains below, sequenced in a study of cytomegalovirus exposure and HLA in healthy donors. The primer mix had 60 Vbeta and 13 Jbeta primers. The repertoire was sequenced with immunoSEQ multiplex PCR; TCRdb's copy has only in-frame clones and lacks some. The specimen's table records about 160,000 clones. Sequenced material: PBMCs. The source is a man aged 25-40 years in good health and CMV-seronegative.

The chain employs TRBV28 and TRBJ2-1, with D maybe TRBD2 (5 bases). The CDR3 covers 17 residues. The germline V gene encodes CDR1 MDHEN and CDR2 SYDVKM. Trimming cost V 4 bases and J 2 bases, with 18 bases left between them. The CDR3 loop is CASSSLEASPPYNEQFF. CDR3 nucleotides: TGTGCCAGCAGTTCCTTAGAGGCTAGCCCCCCCTACAATGAGCAGTTCTTC.

The chain employs TRBV7-8 and TRBJ1-2; 10 bases match TRBD1. The CDR3 consists of 17 residues. CDR1 is SGHVS and CDR2 is FQNEAQ in the germline V gene. The ends lost 2 bases at V and 4 bases at J; junction bases unmatched: 10. DNA for the CDR3: TGTGCCAGCAGCTTACTCCCGGGACAGGGGATGTCCTATGGCTACACCTTC. Translation: CASSLLPGQGMSYGYTF.

The V and J genes are TRBV25-1 and TRBJ2-7, with a weak D call TRBD2 (6 bases). Germline CDR1 reads MGHDK; CDR2 reads SYGVNS. Trimming cost V 11 bases and J 3 bases, with 11 bases left between them. The CDR3 spans 11 residues. The CDR3 spells CAGGAGYEQYF. In nucleotides, the CDR3 is TGTGCCGGAGGGGCAGGCTACGAGCAGTACTTC.

The CDR3 spells CASSPLGGEETQYF. The CDR3 DNA is TGTGCCAGCTCACCATTAGGAGGGGAAGAGACCCAGTACTTC. The chain employs TRBV18 and TRBJ2-5; possible D gene TRBD2, 6 bases. The germline V gene encodes CDR1 KGHSH and CDR2 LQKENI. Trimming pared 2 bases from V and 3 bases from J, leaving 10 bases between. This CDR3 contains 14 residues.

The J gene is TRBJ2-1, the V gene TRBV5-1, with D maybe TRBD2 (6 bases). Germline CDR1 reads SGHRS; CDR2 reads YFSETQ. Trimming took 2 bases from V and 7 from J, leaving 13 bases between them. The CDR3 covers 14 residues. CDR3 protein: CASSFMREENEQFF. CDR3 nucleotide sequence: TGCGCCAGCAGCTTTATGAGGGAGGAGAATGAGCAGTTCTTC.

V usage is TRBV5-1 and J usage is TRBJ2-7, with TRBD2 matching over 8 bases. This CDR3 contains 15 residues. Germline V CDR1 and CDR2: SGHRS, YFSETQ. Trimming at V came to 4 bases and at J to 1 base, leaving 7 bases not matched to a gene. CDR3: CASSVSGTSSYEQYF. The DNA of the CDR3 is TGCGCCAGCAGCGTCTCCGGGACTAGTTCCTACGAGCAGTACTTC. The entire variable domain, with the rest obtained from reference TRBV5-1 and TRBJ2-7, is as follows: KAGVTQTPRYLIKTRGQQVTLSCSPISGHRSVSWYQQTPGQGLQFLFEYFSETQRNKGNFPGRFSGRQFSNSRSEMNVSTLELGDSALYLCASSVSGTSSYEQYFGPGTRLTVT.

V usage is TRBV7-7 and J usage is TRBJ2-6; D uncertain. The CDR3 extends over 14 amino acids. Per the germline V gene, CDR1 is SSHAT and CDR2 is FNYEAQ (reference sequence). Deletions cut 5 bases from V and 2 bases from J, with 7 bases between. The chain's CDR3 is CASSPYTGANVLTF. CDR3 coding DNA: TGTGCCAGCAGCCCTTATACTGGGGCCAACGTCCTGACTTTC. Full variable domain (remainder filled in from reference TRBV7-7 and TRBJ2-6): GAGVSQSPRYKVTKRGQDVTLRCDPISSHATLYWYQQALGQGPEFLTYFNYEAQPDKSGLPSDRFSAERPEGSISTLTIQRTEQRDSAMYRCASSPYTGANVLTFGAGSRLTVL.

This chain joins TRBV29-1 and TRBJ2-2; D uncertain. The germline V gene has CDR1 SQVTM and CDR2 ANQGSEA. The CDR3 is 13 residues long. V lost 7 bases, J lost 0 bases, and 9 bases lay in between. The CDR3 nucleotides read TGCAGCGCCGGCCAGGCGAACACCGGGGAGCTGTTTTTT. As protein: CSAGQANTGELFF.

The V call is TRBV21-1, the J call TRBJ2-6; TRBD1, as called in the table, went unchecked against the DNA. TRBV21-1 has pseudogene status. The CDR3 is 14 residues long. CDR3 region: CASSVMAGANVLTF. CDR3 in DNA: TGTGCCAGCAGCGTAATGGCCGGGGCCAACGTCCTGACTTTC.

V gene TRBV5-6 combines with J gene TRBJ1-1, with TRBD1 identical over 9 bases. With 4 bases clipped from V and 3 bases from J, the junction kept 10 bases outside the gene matches. The germline CDR1 and CDR2 sequences are SGHDT and YYEEEE. This CDR3 has 16 residues. The CDR3 nucleotides are TGTGCCAGCAGCCAATATTTACGACAGGGGGACACTGAAGCTTTCTTT. It encodes CASSQYLRQGDTEAFF.

Regarding this clone: The same CDR3 arises from other DNA sequences in this sample as well. The chain is built from TRBV14 and TRBJ1-5; TRBD1 is a possible D gene (6 bases). The CDR3 is 14 residues long. V shed 5 bases and J shed 2 bases, with 10 bases lying between them. Germline V gene data show CDR1 as SGHDN and CDR2 as FVKESK. The CDR3 coding sequence is TGTGCCAGCAGCGAACAGGGTGGCAATCAGCCCCAGCATTTT. This encodes CASSEQGGNQPQHF.

This sequence joins TRBV13 and TRBJ1-1; maybe TRBD1 (5 bases). Between the trimmed V and J ends, which lost 5 bases and 1 base, there was a span of 14 bases. The germline V gene encodes CDR1 PRHDT and CDR2 FYEKMQ (reference sequence). The CDR3 is made up of 15 amino acids. The CDR3 coding sequence is TGTGCCAGCAGCGCAGACAGCAACCCGAACACTGAAGCTTTCTTT. This translates into CASSADSNPNTEAFF.

The gene calls are TRBV7-9 and TRBJ2-7; D is possibly TRBD1 (5 bases). Germline loops: CDR1 SEHNR, CDR2 FQNEAQ (reference sequence). Trimming left V 2 bases short and J 2 bases short, with 10 bases between. This CDR3 has 14 amino acids. CDR3 region: CASSLSGKPYEQYF. As DNA, the CDR3 is TGTGCCAGCAGCTTATCAGGGAAGCCCTACGAGCAGTACTTC.

The genes are TRBV18 and TRBJ2-3; D is possibly TRBD1 (7 bases). V lost 6 bases, J lost 2 bases, and 15 bases lay in between. This CDR3 has 15 residues. Per the germline V gene, CDR1 is KGHSH and CDR2 is LQKENI. CDR3 DNA sequence: TGTGCCAGCTCCCCCGCAGGGGGGTTCACAGATACGCAGTATTTT. It codes for CASSPAGGFTDTQYF.

The V and J genes are TRBV25-1 and TRBJ2-3, with 9 bases aligning to TRBD2. CDR1 is MGHDK and CDR2 is SYGVNS in the germline V gene. Trimming cost V 4 bases and J 5 bases; bases outside gene matches: 10. CDR3 length equals 16 residues. The CDR3 sequence is CASSVPLGSGRDTQYF. CDR3 sequence (DNA): TGTGCCAGCAGTGTCCCTCTGGGTAGCGGGAGAGATACGCAGTATTTT.

V and J are TRBV18 and TRBJ1-5; D call uncertain. The germline V gene has CDR1 KGHSH and CDR2 LQKENI. The CDR3 spans 14 residues. Trimming removed 6 bases at V and 5 bases at J, with 14 bases between. CDR3 region: CASSSGSWDQPQHF. In DNA form, the CDR3 reads TGTGCCAGCTCGTCGGGGTCCTGGGATCAGCCCCAGCATTTT.

The V and J genes are TRBV30 and TRBJ1-1; 9 bases are a match to TRBD1. Germline V lookup: CDR1 GTSNPN, CDR2 SVGIG (reference sequence). The trim removed 5 bases at V and 1 base at J, leaving 2 bases unmatched. The CDR3 runs to 13 residues. The CDR3 bases are TGTGCCTGGGGGGGACAGGGGAACACTGAAGCTTTCTTT. This encodes CAWGGQGNTEAFF.

As for this clone: A junction end diverges from the germline sequence, so it may reflect a read error. Other DNA sequences of this sample code for an identical CDR3. The chain carries TRBV27 and TRBJ2-7; D is unresolved. This CDR3 is 13 amino acids long. CDR1 is MNHEY, CDR2 SMNVEV, per germline (reference sequence). This CDR3 is CASSLSTYYEQYF. The CDR3 nucleotides read TGTGCTAGCAGTTTATCGACTTACTACGAGCAGTACTTC.

This rearrangement joins TRBV5-4 to TRBJ2-5; the match to TRBD2 covers 7 bases. Looked up from germline, CDR1 is SGHNT and CDR2 is YYREEE (reference sequence). This CDR3 spans 18 amino acids. The V segment lost 0 bases and the J segment 1 base; nucleotides outside the gene matches: 12. CDR3 in amino acids: CASSLAGQLLATQETQYF. The CDR3 DNA is TGTGCCAGCAGCTTGGCCGGTCAGCTACTAGCGACCCAAGAGACCCAGTACTTC.

The CDR3 DNA sequence: TGTGCCAGCGGATCCGGGACACTCCACGAAGCTTTCTTT. Protein sequence: CASGSGTLHEAFF. V and J are TRBV27 and TRBJ1-1, with D perhaps matching TRBD1 (6 bases). V gave up 8 bases and J gave up 8 bases, with 18 bases separating them. Germline V gene data show CDR1 as MNHEY and CDR2 as SMNVEV (reference sequence). This CDR3 spans 13 amino acids.